This T cell receptor beta chain was found in a study of cytomegalovirus exposure and HLA in healthy donors. Study as a whole: The Caucasian-associated ancestry cluster contained 81% of the 398 genotyped donors. Notes on the study in general: A previous analysis found most TCR beta V segments productive roughly 90% or roughly 30% of the time.

The CDR3 has 19 amino acids. Looked up from germline, CDR1 is LGHNA and CDR2 is YNFKEQ. Trimming cost V 4 bases and J 1 base; bases outside gene matches: 13. The primer mix had 60 Vbeta and 13 Jbeta primers. The method was immunoSEQ multiplex PCR; TCRdb's version includes in-frame clones alone and lacks a portion of them. The profile shows some 130,000 clones, roughly three quarters of them singletons. With regard to this clone: Its target is not known.

The sequence was collected from a man aged 25-45 years in good health and CMV-seronegative. The sequenced sample consisted of PBMCs. V is TRBV4-2 and J is TRBJ2-3; 11 positions match TRBD2. The CDR3 DNA reads TGTGCCAGCAGCCCCCGACTAGCGGGGACTGTATGGGGCACAGATACGCAGTATTTT. Protein product: CASSPRLAGTVWGTDTQYF.